These T cell receptor beta chains were read from a single sample in a study of spatial heterogeneity in lung cancer. From the 5' RACE reads, TCRdb called clonotypes with MiXCR, one entry per CDR3 protein. Of tens of thousands of distinct CDR3 sequences detected, about 12% appear once; the ten largest clones hold 35% to 45%. The sequenced sample was PBMCs, obtained at surgery. All receptors come from a male donor with early-stage non-small cell lung cancer. Each CDR3 is given with its conserved first and last residue. The order of the fields is J gene, V gene, D gene, clone size, CDR3 DNA, CDR3 protein. A D gene is named only where the DNA matches it firmly. Size tells how often a clone was seen (once, few, many) or the class of an expanded clone, and some rows leave it out.

J gene: TRBJ1-6; V gene: TRBV29-1; D gene: -; clone size: -; CDR3 DNA: TGCAGCGTTTTGAGTGGCGGCTTAAATTCACCCCTCCACTTT; CDR3 protein: CSVLSGGLNSPLHF
J gene: TRBJ1-2; V gene: TRBV27; D gene: TRBD1; clone size: few; CDR3 DNA: TGTGCCAGCAGTTCGACAGGGGGCAGGGAAGGCTACACCTTC; CDR3 protein: CASSSTGGREGYTF
J gene: TRBJ1-1; V gene: TRBV10-3; D gene: TRBD1; clone size: -; CDR3 DNA: TGTGCCATCAGTGAGCCCGACAGGGAAGTCACTGAAGCTTTCTTT; CDR3 protein: CAISEPDREVTEAFF
J gene: TRBJ2-1; V gene: TRBV5-1; D gene: TRBD2; clone size: many; CDR3 DNA: TGCGCCAGCAGTTTTAGCGGGAGCTCGCACAATGAGCAGTTCTTC; CDR3 protein: CASSFSGSSHNEQFF
J gene: TRBJ1-4; V gene: TRBV10-1; D gene: -; clone size: -; CDR3 DNA: -; CDR3 protein: CASSSSGSEKLFF
J gene: TRBJ1-2; V gene: TRBV10-3; D gene: -; clone size: -; CDR3 DNA: TGTGCCATCAGTGTCGACAAGGCCGGCTACACCTTC; CDR3 protein: CAISVDKAGYTF
J gene: TRBJ2-5; V gene: TRBV5-4; D gene: TRBD2; clone size: -; CDR3 DNA: TGTGCCAGCAGCCTGGGACTAGCGGGAGTTCGGGAGACCCAGTACTTC; CDR3 protein: CASSLGLAGVRETQYF
J gene: TRBJ2-1; V gene: TRBV11-2; D gene: TRBD2; clone size: few; CDR3 DNA: TGTGCCAGCAGCGACCCTAGCGGGGACTACAATGAGCAGTTCTTC; CDR3 protein: CASSDPSGDYNEQFF
J gene: TRBJ2-1; V gene: TRBV4-3; D gene: -; clone size: many; CDR3 DNA: TGCGCCAGCAGCCGTAGTAGAGAACGTGAGCAGTTCTTC; CDR3 protein: CASSRSREREQFF
J gene: TRBJ2-1; V gene: TRBV12-3/TRBV12-4; D gene: -; clone size: few; CDR3 DNA: TGTGCCAGCAGCCCGCGGGGGCCTGCCCGCGATGAGCAGTTCTTC; CDR3 protein: CASSPRGPARDEQFF
J gene: TRBJ2-2; V gene: TRBV20-1; D gene: -; clone size: few; CDR3 DNA: TGCAGTGCTAAGTCCGGGGGGCAGAGCACCGGGGAGCTGTTTTTT; CDR3 protein: CSAKSGGQSTGELFF
J gene: TRBJ2-5; V gene: TRBV6-2/TRBV6-3; D gene: -; clone size: -; CDR3 DNA: TGTGCCAGCAGTTACGGACAGAAAGAGACCCAGTACTTC; CDR3 protein: CASSYGQKETQYF
J gene: TRBJ2-1; V gene: TRBV5-1; D gene: -; clone size: -; CDR3 DNA: TGCGCCAGCAGCACGTGGACGGGCAGCTCCTACAATGAGCAGTTCTTC; CDR3 protein: CASSTWTGSSYNEQFF
J gene: TRBJ2-7; V gene: TRBV4-1; D gene: TRBD1; clone size: -; CDR3 DNA: TGCGCCAGCAGCCAAGTTCGAGCCGGGACAGGGCGTCGCGAGCAGTACTTC; CDR3 protein: CASSQVRAGTGRREQYF
J gene: TRBJ1-5; V gene: TRBV19; D gene: -; clone size: -; CDR3 DNA: TGTGCCAGTAGTAATTCGGGGGGTGCCACTCCCCAGCATTTT; CDR3 protein: CASSNSGGATPQHF
J gene: TRBJ1-2; V gene: TRBV14; D gene: -; clone size: few; CDR3 DNA: TGTGCCAGCAGCCAAGAAATCTACCCATGGGGCTACACCTTC; CDR3 protein: CASSQEIYPWGYTF
J gene: TRBJ2-7; V gene: TRBV4-1; D gene: -; clone size: few; CDR3 DNA: TGCGCCAGCAGCCAACAAACAGGGACCTACGAGCAGTACTTC; CDR3 protein: CASSQQTGTYEQYF
J gene: TRBJ2-2; V gene: TRBV27; D gene: TRBD1; clone size: -; CDR3 DNA: TGTGCCAGCAGTCCCCGCGGGACAGGGGGCATGGGGGAGCTGTTTTTT; CDR3 protein: CASSPRGTGGMGELFF
J gene: TRBJ2-3; V gene: TRBV7-2; D gene: TRBD1; clone size: -; CDR3 DNA: TGTGCCAGCAGCCCGGACAGGGTATCAGATACGCAGTATTTT; CDR3 protein: CASSPDRVSDTQYF
J gene: TRBJ2-1; V gene: TRBV7-2; D gene: TRBD2; clone size: -; CDR3 DNA: TGTGCCACCTCTGGCGGGAGAGTCAACAATGAGCAGTTCTTC; CDR3 protein: CATSGGRVNNEQFF
J gene: TRBJ2-5; V gene: TRBV25-1; D gene: -; clone size: many; CDR3 DNA: TGTGCCAGCGGACGCGGACAAGAGACCCAGTACTTC; CDR3 protein: CASGRGQETQYF
J gene: TRBJ1-3; V gene: TRBV3-1; D gene: -; clone size: -; CDR3 DNA: TGTGCCAGCAGCCAGAGGGGTTCTGGAAACACCATATATTTT; CDR3 protein: CASSQRGSGNTIYF
J gene: TRBJ2-3; V gene: TRBV9; D gene: -; clone size: many; CDR3 DNA: TGTGCCAGCAGCGTAGGGACCCGAAGAGGAGATACGCAGTATTTT; CDR3 protein: CASSVGTRRGDTQYF
J gene: TRBJ2-2; V gene: TRBV7-8; D gene: -; clone size: many; CDR3 DNA: TGTGCCAGCAGCTTGGTACTTCCCGGGGAGCTGTTTTTT; CDR3 protein: CASSLVLPGELFF
J gene: TRBJ1-2; V gene: TRBV6-2/TRBV6-3; D gene: -; clone size: many; CDR3 DNA: TGTGCCAGCACCCAGACGGGGAACTATGGCTACACCTTC; CDR3 protein: CASTQTGNYGYTF
J gene: TRBJ1-4; V gene: TRBV2; D gene: -; clone size: -; CDR3 DNA: TGTGCCAGCAGTGACGCAGTGCGGGGTGAAAAACTGTTTTTT; CDR3 protein: CASSDAVRGEKLFF